This T cell receptor (beta chain) was sequenced during a study of CD8+CD57+ T cells in acquired aplastic anemia. Across the whole study: Across the sorted CD4+ and CD8+ cells, DNA amounts averaged approximately 3.1 ug.

Points on this clonotype: Its antigen is unidentified.

Study-wide results and limits: Sharing between patients and controls was observed for twenty-nine CD8+ CDR3 sequences. No significant difference in CD8+ Simpson's diversity was found between patients and controls.

V was clipped by 1 base and J by 2 bases; unmatched bases: 7. Germline lookup yields CDR1 LNHNV and CDR2 YYDKDF (reference sequence). The CDR3 sequence is 16 residues long. Investigators profiled TCR beta VDJ and CDR3 from genomic DNA template. TCRdb re-derived calls from the reads in MiXCR, one entry per CDR3 protein. The data contain about 210,000 distinct CDR3 sequences, 60% to 65% of them singletons. The V gene is TRBV15, the J gene TRBJ2-7; TRBD1 aligns across 8 bases. The clonotype comes from a human donor in good health. The sample was sorted CD4+, CD8+, or CD8+CD57+ T cells (not recorded which) from PBMCs. CDR3: CATSRATGEGAYEQYF. DNA for the CDR3: TGTGCCACCAGCAGAGCGACAGGGGAAGGGGCCTACGAGCAGTACTTC.